This is a list of T cell receptor beta chains from one sample in a study of graft-versus-host responses after intestinal transplantation. Method: immunoSEQ multiplex PCR; TCRdb's copy keeps in-frame clones and lacks some. The table shows over 100,000 clones, with around nine tenths occurring only once. No antigen has been identified for these receptors. The source material was unstimulated CD4+ T cells sorted from spleen or lymph node cells, sampled before transplant. These receptors were obtained from a human donor who was the organ donor for an intestinal transplant. Both conserved end residues are part of each CDR3. The D gene is left open where the match is weak. Clone size is stated in some rows and not others, as once, few, many or a class when expanded.

NA,once,TRBV29-1,TRBJ2-6,TGCAGCGTTGAACAACGCTCTGGGGCCAACGTCCTGACTTTC,CSVEQRSGANVLTF
TRBD1,NA,TRBV5-6,TRBJ1-4,TGTGCCAGCAGCTTGGACAGGGGAAATGAAAAACTGTTTTTT,CASSLDRGNEKLFF
TRBD1,NA,TRBV9,TRBJ1-1,TGTGCCAGCAGCGTCGACAGGGGGACTGAAGCTTTCTTT,CASSVDRGTEAFF
TRBD2,NA,TRBV6-1,TRBJ2-5,TGTGCCAGCGGAGGGACTAGCGGGGGACAAGAGACCCAGTACTTC,CASGGTSGGQETQYF
NA,NA,TRBV19,TRBJ1-3,TGTGCCAGTAGACTGACAGGTTCTGGAAACACCATATATTTT,CASRLTGSGNTIYF
TRBD1,NA,TRBV7-2,TRBJ2-3,TGTGCCAGCAGCCCCGGACAGGGGGCTAGCACAGATACGCAGTATTTT,CASSPGQGASTDTQYF
TRBD2,once,TRBV5-1,TRBJ2-3,TGCGCCAGCAATTGGGAGGGTGTAGATACGCAGTATTTT,CASNWEGVDTQYF
TRBD1,NA,TRBV19,TRBJ2-5,TGTGCCAGTAGTATAGAGGGACAGGGGACCCAGTACTTC,CASSIEGQGTQYF
TRBD1,NA,TRBV25-1,TRBJ2-1,TGTGCCAGCAGTGACTCCCTCACAGGGGGCGATGAGCAGTTCTTC,CASSDSLTGGDEQFF
NA,NA,TRBV2,TRBJ2-3,TGTGCCAGCAGTGACTCTAGCACAGATACGCAGTATTTT,CASSDSSTDTQYF
TRBD2,few,TRBV19,TRBJ2-7,TGTGCCAGTACCATTCGGGGGGGAAACGAGCAGTACTTC,CASTIRGGNEQYF
TRBD1,NA,TRBV27,TRBJ2-7,TGTGCCAGCAGTATCCTGGGGACAGGGAACTACGAGCAGTACTTC,CASSILGTGNYEQYF
NA,NA,TRBV2,TRBJ2-5,TGTGCCAGCAGGGGGCCGCCCCGAGGGACCCAGCACTTC,CASRGPPRGTQHF
TRBD1,NA,TRBV18,TRBJ1-2,TGTGCCAGCTCACCCACAGGGGGCTATGGCTACACCTTC,CASSPTGGYGYTF
NA,NA,TRBV5-3,TRBJ2-7,TGTGCCAGAAGCGCCCTATGCGGGGCGGGAAATCGGCCCTACGAGCAGTACTTC,CARSALCGAGNRPYEQYF
TRBD1,NA,TRBV5-1,TRBJ1-2,TGCGCCAGCAGCTCGACAGGGTCTAACTATGGCTACACCTTC,CASSSTGSNYGYTF
TRBD1,once,TRBV9,TRBJ2-5,TGTGCCAGCAGCGTAGACGCCAGGGGGTGGGAGACCCAGTACTTC,CASSVDARGWETQYF
NA,NA,TRBV11-2,TRBJ1-1,TGTGCCAGCAGCTTATTGGCAGGGACGAACACTGAAGCTTTCTTT,CASSLLAGTNTEAFF
NA,NA,TRBV18,TRBJ2-1,TGTGCCAGCTCAACCCAGGGGGGATACAATGAGCAGTTCTTC,CASSTQGGYNEQFF
NA,NA,TRBV6-6,TRBJ2-5,TGTGCCAGCAGTTACGCGGAGACCCAGTACTTC,CASSYAETQYF
TRBD2,NA,TRBV9,TRBJ2-3,TGTGCCAGCCGCCGGGGGGGACTAAGCTCCACAGATACGCAGTATTTT,CASRRGGLSSTDTQYF
NA,NA,TRBV6-1,TRBJ1-3,TGTGCCAGCAGTGAGATAGCTGGAAACACCATATATTTT,CASSEIAGNTIYF
NA,once,TRBV5-1,TRBJ2-7,TGCGCCAGCAGCTTGGTGACAGTGGGAGGATACGAGCAGTACTTC,CASSLVTVGGYEQYF
NA,NA,TRBV20-1,TRBJ1-5,TGCAGTGCAGAGGGTGATCAGCCCCAGCATTTT,CSAEGDQPQHF
NA,NA,TRBV6-6,TRBJ2-3,TGTGCCAGCAGTTACCGGGACACAGATACGCAGTATTTT,CASSYRDTDTQYF
TRBD1,once,TRBV10-3,TRBJ2-3,TGTGCCATCAGCTCGGGACAGCGGAGCACAGATACGCAGTATTTT,CAISSGQRSTDTQYF
TRBD1,few,TRBV6-5,TRBJ2-1,TGTGCCAGCAGTTTCTCCGGGACAGGGGGCGGGACGCAGTTCTTC,CASSFSGTGGGTQFF
NA,NA,TRBV6-6,TRBJ1-1,TGTGCCAGCAGGGGCGTGGGGTTGAACACTGAAGCTTTCTTT,CASRGVGLNTEAFF
TRBD2,NA,TRBV28,TRBJ2-7,TGTGCCACGTACGAAGCGGGGAACGAGCAGTACTTC,CATYEAGNEQYF
TRBD2,NA,TRBV7-2,TRBJ2-7,TGTGCCAGCAGCTTAAGCGGGGTCTCCTACGAGCAGTACTTC,CASSLSGVSYEQYF
NA,NA,TRBV15,TRBJ2-7,TGTGCCACCAGCACCCTCCTAGCATCCGAGCAGTACTTC,CATSTLLASEQYF
TRBD2,NA,TRBV7-9,TRBJ2-7,TGTGCCAGCAGCTTAGCTGGACTAGCGGGAGGGCCGGTCGAGCAGTACTTC,CASSLAGLAGGPVEQYF